The entry below gives a single TCR beta chain sequence along with its context. Germline loops: CDR1 LNHDA, CDR2 SQIVND (reference sequence). The CDR3 has 15 residues. V dropped 3 bases and J dropped 0 bases, with 9 bases sitting between them. Here immunoSEQ multiplex PCR was the method, and the copy in TCRdb shows in-frame clones only, minus some. This sample carries about 8,600 clones, about two thirds of them seen once, and the ten largest clones take around 20%. The sample comes from a study of chemoradiotherapy in HPV16-positive cancers. This sample was obtained from a patient who underwent chemoradiotherapy. This TCR derives from a human donor with HPV-associated anogenital cancer. The V call is TRBV19, the J call TRBJ2-1; D is ambiguous. As DNA, the CDR3 is TGTGCCAGTAGTATTGGTCCGAGCTCCTACAATGAGCAGTTCTTC. This gives the protein CASSIGPSSYNEQFF. The full variable domain, in which reference TRBV19 and TRBJ2-1 provide the parts outside the CDR3, is DGGITQSPKYLFRKEGQNVTLSCEQNLNHDAMYWYRQDPGQGLRLIYYSQIVNDFQKGDIAEGYSVSREKKESFPLTVTSAQKNPTAFYLCASSIGPSSYNEQFFGPGTRLTVL.